A single T cell receptor (beta chain) is shown here with its context. Antigen: not known. The template was genomic DNA from peripheral blood, not RNA. Rearranged V-D-J TRB sequences were amplified with a mixed TRB-A/B primer pool. Using its own MiXCR run on the multiplex PCR reads, TCRdb lists one record per CDR3 protein. The sample has 1,100 or so distinct CDR3 sequences, about 50% seen once; the top ten hold over 9%. The sample belongs to a study of T cell repertoires in aging, cancer and after chemotherapy. Study overall: The full dataset contained about 10 million TCR reads. Whole-study findings and limits: In cancer patients, declining TCR diversity with age involved lost richness and lost evenness.

V lost 2 bases to trimming and J lost 5 bases; unmatched junction nucleotides: 8. Germline CDR1 is SGHRS and CDR2 is YFSETQ. This CDR3 is 16 amino acids long. The V and J genes are TRBV5-1 and TRBJ2-2; 8 nucleotides line up with TRBD2. Material for sequencing was blood. The sequence came from a human donor with a solid tumor. The donor label of this sample is uncertain. CDR3 region: CASSLSGGGSTGELFF. As DNA, the CDR3 is TGCGCCAGCAGCTTATCCGGCGGGGGGTCGACCGGGGAGCTGTTTTTT.